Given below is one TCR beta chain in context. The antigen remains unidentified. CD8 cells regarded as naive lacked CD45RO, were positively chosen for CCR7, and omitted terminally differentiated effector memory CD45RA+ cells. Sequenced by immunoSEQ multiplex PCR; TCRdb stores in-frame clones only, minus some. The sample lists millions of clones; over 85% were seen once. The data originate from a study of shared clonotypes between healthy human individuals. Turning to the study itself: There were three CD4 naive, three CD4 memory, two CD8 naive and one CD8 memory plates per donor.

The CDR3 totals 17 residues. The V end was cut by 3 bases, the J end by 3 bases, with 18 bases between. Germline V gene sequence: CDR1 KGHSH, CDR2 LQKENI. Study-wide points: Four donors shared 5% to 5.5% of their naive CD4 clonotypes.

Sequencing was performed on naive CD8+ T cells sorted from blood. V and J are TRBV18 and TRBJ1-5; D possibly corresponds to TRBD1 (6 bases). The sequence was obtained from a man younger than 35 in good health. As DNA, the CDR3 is TGTGCCAGCTCACCCCAGGGGCGGGACACAATCAATCAGCCCCAGCATTTT. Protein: CASSPQGRDTINQPQHF.